The 10 T cell receptor beta chains below all came from one sample that was sequenced in a study of T-cell memory formation after mild COVID-19. MiXCR, applied by TCRdb to the 5' RACE reads, yields one record per CDR3 protein. The sample carries about 410,000 distinct CDR3 sequences, less than 25% recorded once. Material: PBMCs or a T cell subset sorted from them (not recorded which). All receptors derive from an adult woman who had mild COVID-19 (a few samples of this study predate the infection). Cell type and time point are not known.

This clonotype showed up just a few times. The rearrangement links TRBV29-1 to TRBJ2-5; 8 bases map to TRBD1. Germline CDR1 and CDR2: SQVTM and ANQGSEA. The CDR3 totals 16 residues. Trimming cost V 3 bases and J 2 bases; bases outside gene matches: 11. The CDR3 DNA sequence: TGCAGCGTTGATGGGGTGACAGGGGATCGTCAAGAGACCCAGTACTTC. It encodes CSVDGVTGDRQETQYF.

CDR3 protein: CATSEASGTAVGYTF. Here the CDR3 DNA reads TGTGCCACCAGTGAGGCTTCCGGGACGGCGGTCGGCTACACCTTC. The chain couples TRBV24-1 to TRBJ1-2, with a possible D match to TRBD1 (5 bases). The V and J ends lost 4 bases and 8 bases respectively, with 19 bases between them. The CDR3 runs to 15 residues. Germline-derived CDR1 and CDR2 are KGHDR and SFDVKD.

The gene calls are TRBV6-1 and TRBJ2-3, with a tentative D call TRBD2 (6 bases). The CDR3 is 16 residues long. Trimming left V 0 bases short and J 1 base short, with 11 bases between. Germline loops: CDR1 MNHNS, CDR2 SASEGT. The CDR3 sequence: CASSEAYQRGTDTQYF. CDR3 sequence (DNA): TGTGCCAGCAGTGAAGCGTATCAGCGGGGCACAGATACGCAGTATTTT.

This clonotype was counted between two and nine times. The chain couples TRBV2 to TRBJ1-2; tentative D call: TRBD1 (5 bases). Trimming pared 8 bases from V and 5 bases from J, leaving 15 bases between. CDR3 length: 13 residues. Germline-derived CDR1 and CDR2 are SNHLY and FYNNEI. For the CDR3, the DNA is TGTGCCAGCGGAGGGGCAGGGTATTATGGCTACACCTTC. This sequence encodes CASGGAGYYGYTF.

This clonotype was found a few times. The chain has TRBV29-1 and TRBJ1-4; no clear D gene. The CDR3 runs to 13 residues. Germline V gives CDR1 SQVTM, CDR2 ANQGSEA. The V gene lost 6 bases and the J gene lost 5 bases, with 13 bases spanning the gap. The CDR3 here is CSVRGGSNEKLFF. CDR3 DNA sequence: TGCAGCGTCCGGGGAGGGAGCAATGAAAAACTGTTTTTT. Filled out from reference TRBV29-1 and TRBJ1-4, the complete variable domain reads SAVISQKPSRDICQRGTSLTIQCQVDSQVTMMFWYRQQPGQSLTLIATANQGSEATYESGFVIDKFPISRPNLTFSTLTVSNMSPEDSSIYLCSVRGGSNEKLFFGSGTQLSVL.

This clonotype was recorded a few times. V and J are TRBV30 and TRBJ2-3; a weak D match, TRBD1 (6 bases). CDR1 is GTSNPN and CDR2 is SVGIG in the germline V gene (reference sequence). The CDR3 loop spans 12 amino acids. The V end was cut by 7 bases, the J end by 2 bases, with 10 bases between. CDR3 in DNA: TGTGCCTTCCAGGGGTACACAGATACGCAGTATTTT. This codes for CAFQGYTDTQYF. Looking up the rest from reference TRBV30 and TRBJ2-3 gives the full variable domain: SQTIHQWPATLVQPVGSPLSLECTVEGTSNPNLYWYRQAAGRGLQLLFYSVGIGQISSEVPQNLSASRPQDRQFILSSKKLLLSDSGFYLCAFQGYTDTQYFGPGTRLTVL.

This clonotype occurred a few times. This chain joins TRBV12-3 or TRBV12-4 and TRBJ1-5, with D hard to call. This CDR3 spans 13 amino acids. Trimming took off 6 bases at V and 0 bases at J, with 6 bases between the two ends. This chain's CDR3 is CASSPYSNQPQHF. In DNA, the CDR3 is TGTGCCAGCAGCCCATATAGCAATCAGCCCCAGCATTTT.

The V gene is TRBV12-3 or TRBV12-4, the J gene TRBJ2-3; 7 bases match TRBD2. This CDR3 has 16 residues. The J segment lost 0 bases and the V segment lost 8 bases, leaving 11 bases of the junction unmatched. The CDR3, as DNA: TGTGCCAGCGCGGACCCGAGGCGGGGGAGCACAGATACGCAGTATTTT. It is translated as CASADPRRGSTDTQYF.

The V gene is TRBV12-3 or TRBV12-4, the J gene TRBJ2-1; 9 bases are a match to TRBD1. The J segment lost 10 bases and the V segment lost 4 bases, leaving 11 bases of the junction unmatched. The CDR3 is made up of 15 amino acids. The CDR3 nucleotides read TGTGCCAGCAGTTCGGCGGGACAGGGTCAATTGGAGCAGTTCTTC. It codes for CASSSAGQGQLEQFF.

The V gene is TRBV7-3, the J gene TRBJ2-1; TRBD2 matches at 11 bases. Germline assignment: CDR1 SGHTA and CDR2 FQGTGA. The length of the CDR3 is 16 residues. Unmatched junction bases numbered 11, after V lost 5 bases and J lost 8 bases. This chain's CDR3 is CASSSYLAGGMDEQFF. The CDR3 DNA follows: TGTGCCAGCAGCAGCTACCTAGCGGGAGGAATGGATGAGCAGTTCTTC. Based on the CDR3 plus reference TRBV7-3 and TRBJ2-1, the full variable domain is GAGVSQTPSNKVTEKGKYVELRCDPISGHTALYWYRQSLGQGPEFLIYFQGTGAADDSGLPNDRFFAVRPEGSVSTLKIQRTERGDSAVYLCASSSYLAGGMDEQFFGPGTRLTVL.